This T cell receptor beta chain originates from a study of regulatory T cells in long-lasting Graves disease. Study results and caveats: Persistent Graves' patients showed less TCR diversity than newly diagnosed ones. Those with persistent disease had in common more public clonotypes (about 3,000) than new patients (roughly 1,000). TRBV28, TRBJ1-2 and TRBJ2-5 emerged as the favored segments in persistent disease.

Described time point: persistent/refractory GD, antithyroid drugs over 5 years with positive TRAb. Extracted PBMC RNA gave rise to the TCR library. The CDR3 runs to 12 residues. Germline V gene data show CDR1 as SGHRS and CDR2 as YFSETQ. Trimming cost V 3 bases and J 8 bases, with 11 bases left between them. This clonotype was seen just once. What it binds is unknown. iRepertoire HTBI primers and Arm-PCR of CDR3 regions built TCR beta libraries. Original data processing: About 62 TRBV and about 15 TRBJ segments were identified across samples. TCRdb processed the multiplex PCR reads anew with MiXCR; each CDR3 protein has one entry. V and J calls and clone size were set by TCRdb, not the authors. Of 310,000 or so distinct CDR3 sequences in the sample, 22% were seen once.

This receptor was identified in a female donor with Graves disease. The starting material was peripheral blood mononuclear cells (PBMCs), obtained when the disease was refractory, from a patient treated with antithyroid drugs. This rearrangement joins TRBV5-1 to TRBJ1-2, with D hard to call. In DNA form, the CDR3 reads TGCGCCAGCAGCTCGGATGGGGTAGGCTACACCTTC. Encoded protein: CASSSDGVGYTF.